Listed below are T cell receptor beta chains from one sample, sequenced in a study of beta chain features in type 1 diabetes. Sequencing used immunoSEQ multiplex PCR; TCRdb keeps in-frame clones, though not all of them. The sample shows 900,000 or so clones, about a sixth of them seen only once. Sequencing used naive CD4+ T cells from blood. The receptors derive from a woman aged 18-35 years in good health. Each CDR3 is given with its conserved first and last residue. Size is omitted from some rows. Given values are once, few, many or a class for expanded clones.

v_call: TRBV7-3; clone_size: few; cdr3_aa: CASSLVGRSTDTQYF
v_call: TRBV9; clone_size: .; cdr3_aa: CASSPSPLTGNYGYTF
v_call: TRBV10-1; clone_size: few; cdr3_aa: CASSVDRAKLNTEAFF
v_call: TRBV7-3; clone_size: .; cdr3_aa: CASSGDRAYEQYF
v_call: TRBV9; clone_size: .; cdr3_aa: CASSATSGRGRETQYF
v_call: TRBV29-1; clone_size: .; cdr3_aa: CSVAGRTSTDTQYF
v_call: TRBV7-8; clone_size: few; cdr3_aa: CASSLRTAQETQYF
v_call: TRBV4-1; clone_size: .; cdr3_aa: CASSQIPDRIYEQYF
v_call: TRBV7-2; clone_size: few; cdr3_aa: CASSTDSGTDTQYF
v_call: TRBV4-2; clone_size: few; cdr3_aa: CASSTLTGTDTQYF
v_call: TRBV6-5; clone_size: few; cdr3_aa: CASSSGGVNQPQHF
v_call: TRBV12-5; clone_size: .; cdr3_aa: CASGILAGGPNEQFF
v_call: TRBV15; clone_size: .; cdr3_aa: CATSRGGSNQPQHF
v_call: TRBV14; clone_size: .; cdr3_aa: CASSQDETRIGELFF
v_call: TRBV15; clone_size: .; cdr3_aa: CATSRDPGQGELFF
v_call: TRBV11-2; clone_size: few; cdr3_aa: CASSLVRGRETQYF
v_call: TRBV6-5; clone_size: .; cdr3_aa: CASKEQNTGELFF
v_call: TRBV28; clone_size: .; cdr3_aa: CASSLSFRAGYNEQFF
v_call: TRBV7-2; clone_size: .; cdr3_aa: CASSLMGTGAYEQYF
v_call: TRBV7-2; clone_size: .; cdr3_aa: CASSFLGKSEQYF
v_call: TRBV25-1; clone_size: .; cdr3_aa: CASSEFGPQETQYF
v_call: TRBV4-2; clone_size: .; cdr3_aa: CASSQEGDRFGETQYF
v_call: TRBV4-2; clone_size: .; cdr3_aa: CASSPIRRATRSGGQSSYEQYF
v_call: TRBV19; clone_size: .; cdr3_aa: CASSIGGQPSYEQYF
v_call: TRBV18; clone_size: few; cdr3_aa: CASSPLRERPDTQYF
v_call: TRBV25-1; clone_size: once; cdr3_aa: CASSPSPSGVLEYEQYF
v_call: TRBV7-2; clone_size: .; cdr3_aa: CASSLGWGQRSSGNTIYF
v_call: TRBV7-2; clone_size: few; cdr3_aa: CASSSRRGEGPGSEQFF
v_call: TRBV27; clone_size: few; cdr3_aa: CASSFLGQGVSYEQYF
v_call: TRBV11-2; clone_size: .; cdr3_aa: CASSLDWLAGTDTQYF
v_call: TRBV7-2; clone_size: few; cdr3_aa: CASSFWTGGAGYTF
v_call: TRBV6-5; clone_size: .; cdr3_aa: CASSYSAGGLYNEQFF
v_call: TRBV11-1; clone_size: .; cdr3_aa: CASSATSGIHEQFF